The present TCR beta chain was sequenced within a study of blood T cell repertoires in COVID-19. Study summary: The origin of the acute and convalescent COVID-19 samples was the United States, Italy and Spain. From T cells, B-cell-depleted T cells, or PBMCs came the material, which was cDNA or gDNA.

In the authors' workflow: Reference gene primer amplification in the assay estimated nucleated cell counts. This table comes from immunoSEQ multiplex PCR, and its TCRdb copy is limited to in-frame clones, with some not included. For V, J and clone size, that table is used; D and trimming come from the DNA. The sample holds more than 95,000 clones, approximately 87% seen once. The CDR3 loop spans 16 amino acids. Germline V gene data show CDR1 as LGHDT and CDR2 as YNNKEL (reference sequence). Trimming at V came to 0 bases and at J to 3 bases, leaving 7 bases not matched to a gene. The V and J genes are TRBV3-1 (or the pseudogene TRBV3-2) and TRBJ2-7, with TRBD2 matching over 8 bases. The TCR originated in a young man with acute or convalescent COVID-19. Sequencing used peripheral blood. The CDR3 region is CASSQEGRGGLYEQYF. As DNA, the CDR3 is TGTGCCAGCAGCCAAGAAGGTCGGGGGGGCCTCTACGAGCAGTACTTC.